This T cell receptor (beta chain) was recovered during a study of T-cell memory formation after mild COVID-19. The wider study: TCR clusters largely stayed donor specific.

TCRdb reprocessed the 5' RACE reads via MiXCR and lists one record per CDR3 protein. The data show roughly 300,000 distinct CDR3 sequences, with approximately 13% seen just once and about 20% held by the top ten. This clonotype was counted a few times. Its antigen is currently unknown. Whole-study findings and limits: While clones contracting from day 15 to 85 were balanced between CD4 and CD8, later expanders leaned CD4+. Some SARS-CoV-2-responding clones were already detected in memory before infection. What remained unconfirmed was the SARS-CoV-2 specificity of second-wave clones peaking on day 37.

The source is a man between 18 and 35 years old who had mild COVID-19 (a few samples of this study predate the infection). Cell type and time point are not known. The sequenced sample consisted of PBMCs or a T cell subset sorted from them (not recorded which).

The CDR3 reads CAHGTGADTQYF. The CDR3 region has the DNA TGTGCCCACGGGACAGGGGCGGATACGCAGTATTTT. The chain links TRBV30 to TRBJ2-3; 10 bases agree with TRBD1. With V trimmed by 8 bases and J by 6 bases, 5 bases remained unmatched. CDR3 length: 12 residues. Germline CDR1 GTSNPN, CDR2 SVGIG (reference sequence).